One sample yielded the 23 T cell receptor beta chains listed below, sequenced in a study of post-analysis software for immune sequencing data. These TCRs' antigens remain unknown. Presence of unique molecular identifiers characterized the TCR beta cDNA libraries. TCRdb re-derived calls from the PCR reads in MiXCR, one entry per CDR3 protein. The sample lists around 700,000 distinct CDR3 sequences, approximately 60% occurring once. Study observations and caveats: Roughly 5 TRBV segments (TRBV5-6, TRBV5-1 and TRBV20-1 among them) occurred more frequently in patients than in controls.

Sequencing was performed on blood. These receptors were obtained from a girl aged 2-10 years with multiple sclerosis.

This clonotype came up a few times. V and J are TRBV6-4 and TRBJ1-1, with D unclear. This CDR3 contains 13 residues. The ends were cut back, 8 bases at V and 0 bases at J, with 10 bases in the middle. In germline, CDR1 is MRHNA, CDR2 SNTAGT. This chain's CDR3 is CASCVRMNTEAFF. The DNA for the CDR3 is TGTGCCAGCTGTGTCAGAATGAACACTGAAGCTTTCTTT.

V and J are TRBV7-8 and TRBJ2-7; TRBD1 aligns across 9 bases. Per the germline V gene, CDR1 is SGHVS and CDR2 is FQNEAQ. V lost 2 bases and J lost 1; bases outside the gene matches: 9. The CDR3 is made up of 17 amino acids. CDR3 DNA sequence: TGTGCCAGCAGCTTATTACAGGGGGCTAAGGGGTCCTACGAGCAGTACTTC. Protein: CASSLLQGAKGSYEQYF.

The chain uses TRBV20-1 and TRBJ2-5; 9 bases map to TRBD2. There are 13 residues in the CDR3. Looked up from germline, CDR1 is DFQATT and CDR2 is SNEGSKA (reference sequence). With V trimmed by 8 bases and J by 4 bases, 8 bases remained unmatched. The CDR3 DNA reads as TGCAGTCGGGGGGTTAGCGGGAGAGAGACCCAGTACTTC. This sequence encodes CSRGVSGRETQYF.

This clonotype was detected a few times. The genes are TRBV6-2 or TRBV6-3 and TRBJ2-1, with 8 bases that match TRBD1. V shed 1 base, J shed 2 bases, and the junction held 4 bases outside the gene matches. Germline CDR1 reads MNHEY; CDR2 reads SVGEGT. CDR3 length: 16 amino acids. For the CDR3, the DNA is TGTGCCAGCAGTTACTTCCAGGGGGCTCCCTACAATGAGCAGTTCTTC. Translating it yields CASSYFQGAPYNEQFF.

This chain uses TRBV9 with TRBJ2-3; D perhaps matches TRBD2 (6 bases). Germline V gene sequence: CDR1 SGDLS, CDR2 YYNGEE. The ends were cut back, 3 bases at V and 0 bases at J, with 11 bases in the middle. The CDR3 covers 15 residues. Written as DNA, the CDR3 is TGTGCCAGCAGCGAGGGCGGGGTTAGCACAGATACGCAGTATTTT. Its translation is CASSEGGVSTDTQYF.

The chain carries TRBV12-3 or TRBV12-4 and TRBJ1-5, with D possibly TRBD1 on 5 matching bases. V was pared by 3 bases and J by 0 bases, with 12 bases between. The CDR3 is 16 residues long. The CDR3 DNA reads as TGTGCCAGCAGTTTCCGACGACAGCCTAGCAATCAGCCCCAGCATTTT. It specifies CASSFRRQPSNQPQHF.

This rearrangement joins TRBV7-9 to TRBJ1-2, with 7 bases identical to TRBD1. Germline V gene sequence: CDR1 SEHNR, CDR2 FQNEAQ (reference sequence). CDR3 length: 16 residues. The junction had 13 bases not matched to a gene; V was cut back by 4 bases and J by 5 bases. CDR3 sequence reads: CASSSIDREALYGYTF. The CDR3 DNA reads as TGTGCCAGCAGCTCCATCGACAGGGAAGCACTATATGGCTACACCTTC.

Regarding this clonotype: The junction does not match germline at one end; this may be a read error. This chain joins TRBV20-1 and TRBJ1-5, with 8 positions matching TRBD1. CDR3 length: 16 amino acids. CDR1 is DFQATT and CDR2 is SNEGSKA in the germline V gene (reference sequence). The CDR3 sequence is CSAAGGQGASNQPRHF. DNA for the CDR3: TGCAGTGCTGCGGGGGGTCAGGGGGCGAGCAATCAGCCCCGGCATTTT.

This chain links TRBV27 with TRBJ2-7; no definite D call. The germline CDR1 and CDR2 sequences are MNHEY and SMNVEV (reference sequence). CDR3 size: 15 residues. The V end was cut by 3 bases, the J end by 2 bases, with 14 bases between. The CDR3 nucleotides read TGTGCCAGCAGTTTGGGCTGGAACCCTGCCTACGAGCAGTACTTC. Its protein product is CASSLGWNPAYEQYF.

J is TRBJ2-7 and V is TRBV12-3 or TRBV12-4; unclear D gene. Trimming removed 3 bases from V and 6 bases from J, with 18 bases in between. CDR3 length equals 15 residues. CDR3 sequence reads: CASSFQASWALEQYF. The CDR3 region has the DNA TGTGCCAGCAGTTTCCAGGCCTCTTGGGCCCTCGAGCAGTACTTC.

This clonotype was seen a few times. The V and J genes are TRBV20-1 and TRBJ2-2, with 7 nucleotides matching TRBD1. Germline CDR1 DFQATT, CDR2 SNEGSKA (reference sequence). The trim removed 0 bases at V and 6 bases at J, leaving 4 bases unmatched. CDR3 size: 14 residues. The CDR3: CSARDPGTAGELFF. The CDR3 nucleotides read TGCAGTGCTAGAGACCCGGGGACAGCCGGGGAGCTGTTTTTT.

The chain recombines TRBV6-5 with TRBJ2-5; D may be TRBD1 (6 bases). This CDR3 contains 13 residues. Trimming cost V 6 bases and J 11 bases, with 19 bases left between them. CDR1 is MNHEY and CDR2 is SVGAGI in the germline V gene. CDR3 coding DNA: TGTGCCAGCAGAAGACTGGGGGCATGGGAGCAGTACTTC. As protein: CASRRLGAWEQYF.

J is TRBJ2-4 and V is TRBV20-1, with 8 nucleotides matching TRBD1. The CDR3 has 15 amino acids. V dropped 3 bases and J dropped 0; count of bases not matched to a gene: 4. Germline V lookup: CDR1 DFQATT, CDR2 SNEGSKA (reference sequence). The CDR3 coding sequence is TGCAGTGCTAGGACTCAGGGGGCAGCCAAAAACATTCAGTACTTC. This sequence encodes CSARTQGAAKNIQYF.

V and J are TRBV4-2 and TRBJ1-2; 7 nucleotides align to TRBD1. The CDR3 consists of 15 residues. Looked up from germline, CDR1 is LGHNA and CDR2 is YNFKEQ. Trimming cost V 0 bases and J 4 bases; bases outside gene matches: 5. Here the CDR3 DNA reads TGTGCCAGCAGCCAAGACAGGGGGAGTGGCTATGGCTACACCTTC. Its protein product is CASSQDRGSGYGYTF.

The chain combines TRBV21-1 with TRBJ2-1; whether TRBD1, the table's D call, matches the DNA was not checked. TRBV21-1 is a documented pseudogene. The CDR3 has 18 amino acids. The CDR3 protein is CASSPPGDTLLLYNEQFF. CDR3 nucleotide sequence: TGTGCCAGCAGCCCCCCAGGGGACACCCTCCTATTATACAATGAGCAGTTCTTC.

The CDR3 DNA is TGCGCCAGCAGCCAAGTAGGGAATCGGTACGATGAGCAGTACTTC. Its translation: CASSQVGNRYDEQYF. The chain uses TRBV4-1 and TRBJ2-5; no reliable D call. The CDR3 runs to 15 residues. Germline CDR1 MGHRA, CDR2 YSYEKL. Trimming took 1 base from V and 11 from J, leaving 20 bases between them.

The CDR3 sequence is CAISVQERGSSYEQYF. DNA for the CDR3: TGTGCCATCAGTGTCCAGGAGCGAGGTAGCTCCTACGAGCAGTACTTC. The chain employs TRBV10-3 and TRBJ2-7; unclear D gene. In germline, CDR1 is ENHRY, CDR2 SYGVKD. V gave up 4 bases and J gave up 0 bases, with 16 bases separating them. The CDR3 spans 16 residues.

The rearrangement links TRBV20-1 to TRBJ2-5; maybe TRBD2 (5 bases). V was clipped by 5 bases and J by 5 bases, with 15 bases between them. Germline V gives CDR1 DFQATT, CDR2 SNEGSKA (reference sequence). There are 13 residues in the CDR3. CDR3 sequence: CSAERTAGETQYF. CDR3 nucleotides: TGCAGTGCTGAGAGGACCGCGGGTGAGACCCAGTACTTC.

This clonotype was seen a single time. V gene TRBV29-1 combines with J gene TRBJ1-1, with D unclear. Germline loops: CDR1 SQVTM, CDR2 ANQGSEA. Trimming shortened V by 4 bases and J by 3 bases, and 12 bases separated the two germline ends. The CDR3 spans 13 residues. This chain's CDR3 is CSVAGMEYTEAFF. DNA for the CDR3: TGCAGCGTTGCCGGGATGGAGTACACTGAAGCTTTCTTT.

V is TRBV10-3 and J is TRBJ2-7, with 8 positions matching TRBD1. CDR3 length: 15 amino acids. CDR1 is ENHRY and CDR2 is SYGVKD in the germline V gene. J gave up 2 bases and V 5 bases, and 8 bases lay outside the gene matches. The CDR3 sequence: CAISTALGQAYEQYF. CDR3 nucleotide sequence: TGTGCCATCAGTACGGCCCTGGGACAGGCCTACGAGCAGTACTTC.

The rearrangement links TRBV7-2 to TRBJ2-3, with 15 bases fitting TRBD2. Germline loops: CDR1 SGHTA, CDR2 FQGNSA. The ends lost 5 bases at V and 1 base at J; junction bases unmatched: 7. The CDR3 is made up of 18 amino acids. The CDR3 DNA follows: TGTGCCAGCAGCCGCGGACTAGCGGGGGGGCTAGGCACAGATACGCAGTATTTT. Its protein is CASSRGLAGGLGTDTQYF.

This chain's CDR3 is CASRWRGNTDTQYF. In DNA form, the CDR3 reads TGTGCCAGCAGGTGGCGGGGGAACACAGATACGCAGTATTTT. The chain combines TRBV11-2 with TRBJ2-3; 7 positions agree with TRBD2. Germline lookup yields CDR1 SGHAT and CDR2 FQNNGV. Unmatched junction bases numbered 5, after V lost 6 bases and J lost 2 bases. This CDR3 is built from 14 residues.

The chain carries TRBV9 and TRBJ2-7; D unclear. From germline, CDR1 is SGDLS and CDR2 YYNGEE. This CDR3 comprises 15 residues. Trimming removed 0 bases from V and 12 bases from J, with 22 bases in between. CDR3 sequence reads: CASSVDPRTQETRYF. CDR3 nucleotides: TGTGCCAGCAGCGTAGACCCGAGAACGCAAGAGACCCGGTACTTC.